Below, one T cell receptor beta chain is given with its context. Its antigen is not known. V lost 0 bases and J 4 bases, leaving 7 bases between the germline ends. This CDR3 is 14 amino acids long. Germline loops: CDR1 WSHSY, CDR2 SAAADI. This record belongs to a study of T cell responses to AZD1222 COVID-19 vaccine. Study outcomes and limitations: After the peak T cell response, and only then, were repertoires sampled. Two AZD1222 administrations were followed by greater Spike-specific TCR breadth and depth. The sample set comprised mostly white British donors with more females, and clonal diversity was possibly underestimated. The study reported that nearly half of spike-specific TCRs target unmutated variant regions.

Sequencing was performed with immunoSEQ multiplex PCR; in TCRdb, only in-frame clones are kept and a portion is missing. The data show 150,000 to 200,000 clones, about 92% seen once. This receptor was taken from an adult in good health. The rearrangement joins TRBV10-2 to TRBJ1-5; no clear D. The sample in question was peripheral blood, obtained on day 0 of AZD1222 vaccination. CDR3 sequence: CASSESEQNQPQHF. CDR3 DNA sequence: TGCGCCAGCAGTGAGTCGGAGCAGAATCAGCCCCAGCATTTT.